The rows below give T cell receptor beta chains drawn from one sample of a study of neoadjuvant anti-PD-1 for oral cavity cancer. Profiling relied on immunoSEQ multiplex PCR, and the TCRdb table lists in-frame clones only, not all of them. The top ten hold approximately 2.5% of the sample, which has 15,000 to 20,000 clones, about 67% seen once. The starting material was PBMCs, obtained before nivolumab (anti-PD-1) treatment. Receptor source: a person aged 40 to 85 with oral cavity squamous cell carcinoma. Each CDR3 is given with its conserved first and last residue. The D gene is left open where the match is weak. Where a row states a size, it is once, few, many or the class of an expanded clone; other rows omit it.

j_call | clone_size | v_call | d_call | cdr3_aa | cdr3_nt
TRBJ2-7 | few | TRBV19 | NA | CASSIAGAQYF | TGTGCCAGTAGTATCGCAGGGGCGCAATACTTC
TRBJ2-6 | NA | TRBV7-9 | NA | CASSFDPAQGANVLTF | TGTGCCAGCAGCTTTGACCCAGCACAAGGGGCCAACGTCCTGACTTTC
TRBJ1-1 | few | TRBV19 | NA | CASSMGNTEAFF | TGTGCCAGTAGTATGGGGAACACTGAAGCTTTCTTT
TRBJ1-4 | NA | TRBV30 | NA | CAWSVPGGKLFF | TGTGCCTGGAGTGTCCCGGGCGGGAAACTGTTTTTT
TRBJ1-3 | few | TRBV19 | NA | CASSITARNGNTIYF | TGTGCCAGTAGTATCACAGCTCGGAATGGAAACACCATATATTTT
TRBJ1-1 | NA | TRBV30 | NA | CAWSEAGSTEAFF | TGTGCCTGGAGTGAGGCAGGGAGCACTGAAGCTTTCTTT
TRBJ1-1 | once | TRBV6-1 | NA | CASSDGGTGNTEAFF | TGTGCCAGCAGTGACGGAGGGACGGGGAACACTGAAGCTTTCTTT
TRBJ1-1 | NA | TRBV6-6 | NA | CASSLQGNTEAFF | TGTGCCAGCAGTTTACAGGGTAACACTGAAGCTTTCTTT
TRBJ1-5 | NA | TRBV10-2 | NA | CASSESRQDNQPQHF | TGCGCCAGCAGTGAGTCTCGGCAGGACAATCAGCCCCAGCATTTT
TRBJ1-2 | NA | TRBV4-1 | NA | CASSQREGVGGYTF | TGCGCCAGCAGCCAACGGGAGGGTGTGGGCGGCTACACCTTC
TRBJ1-5 | NA | TRBV4-1 | NA | CASSQDGGGYSNQPQHF | TGCGCCAGCAGCCAAGATGGCGGGGGTTATAGCAATCAGCCCCAGCATTTT
TRBJ2-1 | NA | TRBV27 | TRBD2 | CASSLGLAAYNEQFF | TGTGCCAGCAGTTTAGGGCTAGCGGCGTACAATGAGCAGTTCTTC
TRBJ2-7 | few | TRBV6-6 | TRBD2 | CASNLSGRAYEQYF | TGTGCCAGCAACCTAAGCGGGAGGGCCTACGAGCAGTACTTC
TRBJ2-1 | NA | TRBV7-2 | TRBD1 | CASSWPPGQVYNEQFF | TGTGCCAGCAGCTGGCCCCCGGGACAGGTTTACAATGAGCAGTTCTTC
TRBJ1-4 | NA | TRBV30 | NA | CAWSSPTLGATNEKLFF | TGTGCCTGGAGTTCCCCTACCCTGGGGGCAACTAATGAAAAACTGTTTTTT
TRBJ1-1 | NA | TRBV30 | NA | CAWSGGRASTTNTEAFF | TGTGCCTGGAGTGGGGGACGGGCCTCTACTACGAACACTGAAGCTTTCTTT
TRBJ1-1 | NA | TRBV6-5 | NA | CASSYAGPGPTEAFF | TGTGCCAGCAGTTACGCAGGGCCAGGGCCCACTGAAGCTTTCTTT
TRBJ2-7 | NA | TRBV4-1 | TRBD1 | CASSPGQGSYEQYF | TGCGCCAGCAGCCCGGGACAGGGGTCCTACGAGCAGTACTTC
TRBJ2-5 | NA | TRBV5-4 | TRBD1 | CASSTRDSGRETQYF | TGTGCCAGCAGCACCCGGGACAGTGGACGGGAGACCCAGTACTTC
TRBJ2-3 | NA | TRBV30 | NA | CAWSVLWETGTDTQYF | TGTGCCTGGAGTGTACTATGGGAGACGGGCACAGATACGCAGTATTTT
TRBJ2-1 | NA | TRBV7-6 | TRBD2 | CASSPSGTSLYNEQFF | TGTGCCAGCAGCCCCTCCGGGACTAGCCTATACAATGAGCAGTTCTTC
TRBJ2-1 | NA | TRBV2 | TRBD1 | CASSERNRGSNEQFF | TGTGCCAGCAGTGAACGGAACAGGGGAAGCAATGAGCAGTTCTTC
TRBJ1-3 | NA | TRBV5-6 | NA | CASSSTVYANSGNTIYF | TGTGCCAGCAGCTCGACAGTCTATGCAAACTCTGGAAACACCATATATTTT
TRBJ1-1 | NA | TRBV6-1 | TRBD1 | CASPAWAGGTEAFF | TGTGCCAGCCCTGCTTGGGCAGGGGGCACTGAAGCTTTCTTT
TRBJ2-3 | NA | TRBV29-1 | NA | CSVLTTDTQYF | TGCAGCGTCCTTACGACAGATACGCAGTATTTT
TRBJ2-2 | NA | TRBV2 | TRBD2 | CASSKTSPGELFF | TGTGCCAGCAGCAAGACTAGCCCCGGGGAGCTGTTTTTT
TRBJ2-1 | NA | TRBV10-2 | NA | CASSEPTGLGGSYNEQFF | TGCGCCAGCAGTGAGCCCACTGGTTTGGGAGGTTCTTACAATGAGCAGTTCTTC
TRBJ2-1 | NA | TRBV7-8 | NA | CASSDGSSINEQFF | TGTGCCAGCAGCGACGGGAGTTCCATCAATGAGCAGTTCTTC
TRBJ1-4 | NA | TRBV2 | TRBD1 | CASSSGQRYEKLFF | TGTGCCAGCAGTTCGGGACAGCGCTATGAAAAACTGTTTTTT
TRBJ2-1 | NA | TRBV20-1 | NA | CSARDGGEQFF | TGCAGTGCCAGGGATGGCGGTGAGCAGTTCTTC
TRBJ2-7 | NA | TRBV5-4 | NA | CASSSLGEQYF | TGTGCCAGCAGCTCTTTGGGAGAGCAGTACTTC
TRBJ2-5 | NA | TRBV7-7 | TRBD1 | CASSLGSGQAQETQYF | TGTGCTAGCAGCTTAGGGTCGGGACAGGCGCAAGAGACCCAGTACTTC
TRBJ2-1 | few | TRBV21-1 | NA | CASSKRLQGSYNEQFF | TGTGCCAGCAGCAAAAGGTTGCAGGGATCCTACAATGAGCAGTTCTTC
TRBJ1-3 | NA | TRBV2 | NA | CASSAGVGNTIYF | TGTGCCAGCAGCGCAGGGGTAGGAAACACCATATATTTT
TRBJ2-1 | few | TRBV2 | NA | CASSERLTPGEQFF | TGTGCCAGCAGTGAGAGACTCACTCCGGGTGAGCAGTTCTTC
TRBJ1-2 | NA | TRBV6-5 | NA | CASRRQAANYGYTF | TGTGCCAGCAGGAGACAGGCGGCAAACTATGGCTACACCTTC
TRBJ2-1 | NA | TRBV28 | NA | CASSSVQTPSSYNEQFF | TGTGCCAGCAGTAGCGTCCAGACTCCTAGCTCCTACAATGAGCAGTTCTTC
TRBJ1-3 | NA | TRBV19 | NA | CASRSGTASGNTIYF | TGTGCCAGTAGATCCGGGACGGCCAGTGGGAACACCATATATTTT
TRBJ2-7 | NA | TRBV11-2 | TRBD2 | CASSSRLAGVSYEQYF | TGTGCCAGCAGCTCTCGACTAGCGGGAGTGTCCTACGAGCAGTACTTC
TRBJ2-1 | NA | TRBV5-4 | TRBD1 | CASSLESQGAYNEQFF | TGTGCCAGCAGCTTGGAATCACAGGGGGCCTACAATGAGCAGTTCTTC
TRBJ1-3 | NA | TRBV6-6 | NA | CASAHPQDTIYF | TGTGCCAGCGCGCACCCGCAGGACACCATATATTTT
TRBJ2-2 | NA | TRBV10-3 | TRBD1 | CAIGQGPGGHTGELFF | TGTGCCATCGGGCAGGGGCCAGGGGGACATACCGGGGAGCTGTTTTTT